This TCR beta chain was identified during a study of blood T cell repertoires in COVID-19. The overall study: The analysed material was cDNA or gDNA that came from T cells, B-cell-depleted T cells, or PBMCs.

CDR1 and CDR2 (germline): SGHRS, YFSETQ. V trimming: 4 bases; J trimming: 6 bases; junction bases outside the gene matches: 13. This CDR3 has 16 residues. Per the study methods: It was from reference gene primer amplification that nucleated cell counts were estimated. TCRdb's copy holds only in-frame clones and misses some; the assay was immunoSEQ multiplex PCR. The V and J calls and the clone size are those of that table, but D and trimming were determined from the DNA. Altogether roughly 57,000 clones are present, almost 80% being singletons, with the ten largest covering 3.2%. The clonotype originates from a man in his 60s with acute or convalescent COVID-19. Sequencing used peripheral blood. V is TRBV5-1 and J is TRBJ1-2; TRBD1 matches 9 bases. The CDR3 reads CASSPRPGQGENGYTF. The CDR3 bases are TGCGCCAGCAGCCCCCGTCCGGGACAGGGAGAGAATGGCTACACCTTC. The variable domain in full, with the rest retrieved from reference TRBV5-1 and TRBJ1-2, is KAGVTQTPRYLIKTRGQQVTLSCSPISGHRSVSWYQQTPGQGLQFLFEYFSETQRNKGNFPGRFSGRQFSNSRSEMNVSTLELGDSALYLCASSPRPGQGENGYTFGSGTRLTVV.